Here is one T cell receptor (beta chain) with its context. The antigen remains unidentified. These data belong to a study of monozygotic twins with inflammatory bowel disease. TCRalpha and TCRbeta cDNA underwent two nested PCRs of 16 and 9 cycles. For each CDR3 protein, TCRdb gives one entry from its re-call of the 5' RACE reads, without DNA. Reported are roughly 150,000 distinct CDR3 sequences; the ten largest clones contain 2.5% to 3%. The study's findings and limits: Especially with disease activity, IBD patients shared fewer clonotypes with others than healthy twins did.

This receptor was identified in a human donor with ulcerative colitis or Crohn's disease, or a healthy co-twin of an affected twin (not recorded which). Sequencing was performed on blood.

This chain's CDR3 is CASSVQNGPYEQYF. The chain joins TRBV19 to TRBJ2-7; lacking DNA, the TRBD2 call made by TCRdb goes unchecked. CDR1 is LNHDA, CDR2 SQIVND, per germline (reference sequence). The CDR3 sequence is 14 residues long.